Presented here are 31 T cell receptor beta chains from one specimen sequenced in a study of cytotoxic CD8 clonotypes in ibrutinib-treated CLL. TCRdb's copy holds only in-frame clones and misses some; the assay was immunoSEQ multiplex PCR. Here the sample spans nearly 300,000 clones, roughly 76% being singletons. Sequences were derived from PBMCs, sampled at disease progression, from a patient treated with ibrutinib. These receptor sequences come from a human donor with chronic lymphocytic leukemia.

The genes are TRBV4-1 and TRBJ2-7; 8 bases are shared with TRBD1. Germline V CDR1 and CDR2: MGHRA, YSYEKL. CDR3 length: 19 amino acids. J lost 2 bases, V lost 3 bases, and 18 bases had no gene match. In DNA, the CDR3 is TGCGCCAGCAGCCACAAAGCCCCAGCTCTGACAGGGGCCCCCTACGAGCAGTACTTC. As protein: CASSHKAPALTGAPYEQYF.

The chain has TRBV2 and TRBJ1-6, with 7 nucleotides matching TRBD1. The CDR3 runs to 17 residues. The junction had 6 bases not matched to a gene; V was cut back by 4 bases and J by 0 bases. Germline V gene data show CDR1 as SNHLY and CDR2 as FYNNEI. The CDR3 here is CASSVRQGSSYNSPLHF. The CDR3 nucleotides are TGTGCCAGCAGTGTCCGACAGGGAAGCTCCTATAATTCACCCCTCCACTTT.

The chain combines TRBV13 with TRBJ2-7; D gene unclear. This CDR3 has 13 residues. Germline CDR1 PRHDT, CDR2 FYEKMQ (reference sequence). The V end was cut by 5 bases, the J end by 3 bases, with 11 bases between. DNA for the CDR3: TGTGCCAGCAGCCCCCGGGCCGGCTACGAGCAGTACTTC. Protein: CASSPRAGYEQYF. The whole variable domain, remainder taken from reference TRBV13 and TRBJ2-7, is AAGVIQSPRHLIKEKRETATLKCYPIPRHDTVYWYQQGPGQDPQFLISFYEKMQSDKGSIPDRFSAQQFSDYHSELNMSSLELGDSALYFCASSPRAGYEQYFGPGTRLTVT.

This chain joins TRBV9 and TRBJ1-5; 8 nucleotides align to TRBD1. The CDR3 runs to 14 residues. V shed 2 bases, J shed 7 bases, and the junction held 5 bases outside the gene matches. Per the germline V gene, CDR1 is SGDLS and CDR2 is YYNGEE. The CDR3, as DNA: TGTGCCAGCAGCGTGGGAAGGACAGGGCAGCCCCAGCATTTT. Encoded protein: CASSVGRTGQPQHF.

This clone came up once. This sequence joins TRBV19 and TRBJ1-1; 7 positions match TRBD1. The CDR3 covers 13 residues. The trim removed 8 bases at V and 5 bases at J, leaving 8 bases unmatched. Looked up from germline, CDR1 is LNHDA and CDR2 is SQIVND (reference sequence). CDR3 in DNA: TGTGCCAGTCGGGAGGGGGCTTGGACTGAAGCTTTCTTT. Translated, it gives CASREGAWTEAFF.

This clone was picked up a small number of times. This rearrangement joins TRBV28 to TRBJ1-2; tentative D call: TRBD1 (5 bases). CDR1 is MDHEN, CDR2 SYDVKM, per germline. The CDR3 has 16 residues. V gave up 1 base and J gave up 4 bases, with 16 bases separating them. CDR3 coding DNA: TGTGCCAGCAGTTTATTGACCCGGGGGAGAATCTATGGCTACACCTTC. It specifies CASSLLTRGRIYGYTF.

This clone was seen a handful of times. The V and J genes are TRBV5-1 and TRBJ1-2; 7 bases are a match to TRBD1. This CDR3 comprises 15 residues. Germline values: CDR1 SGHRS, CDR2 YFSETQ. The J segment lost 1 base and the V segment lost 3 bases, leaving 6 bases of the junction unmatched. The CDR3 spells CASSSPGQRNYGYTF. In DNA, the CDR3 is TGCGCCAGCAGCTCTCCGGGACAGCGTAACTATGGCTACACCTTC.

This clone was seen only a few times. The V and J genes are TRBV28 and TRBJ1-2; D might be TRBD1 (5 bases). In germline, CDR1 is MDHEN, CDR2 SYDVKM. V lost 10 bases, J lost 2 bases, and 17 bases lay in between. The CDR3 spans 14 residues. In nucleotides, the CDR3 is TGTGCCACCCGCCTAGGCAGGGAAAACTATGGCTACACCTTC. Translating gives CATRLGRENYGYTF.

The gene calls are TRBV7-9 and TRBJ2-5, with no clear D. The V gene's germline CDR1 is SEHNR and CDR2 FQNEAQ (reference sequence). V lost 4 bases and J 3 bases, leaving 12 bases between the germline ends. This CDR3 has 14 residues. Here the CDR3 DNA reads TGTGCCAGCAGCTCCCTTGTCTACGAAGAGACCCAGTACTTC. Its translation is CASSSLVYEETQYF.

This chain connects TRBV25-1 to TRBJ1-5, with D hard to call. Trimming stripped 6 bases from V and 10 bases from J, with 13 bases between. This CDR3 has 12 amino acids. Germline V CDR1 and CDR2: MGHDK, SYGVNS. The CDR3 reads CASSRVNGPQHF. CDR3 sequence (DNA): TGTGCCAGCAGCCGAGTCAATGGCCCCCAGCATTTT.

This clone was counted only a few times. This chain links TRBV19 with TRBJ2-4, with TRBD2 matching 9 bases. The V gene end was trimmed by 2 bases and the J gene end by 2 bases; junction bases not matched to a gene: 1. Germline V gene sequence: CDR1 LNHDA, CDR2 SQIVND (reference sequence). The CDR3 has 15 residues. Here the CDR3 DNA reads TGTGCCAGTAGTATACCTAGCGGGACCAAAAACATTCAGTACTTC. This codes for CASSIPSGTKNIQYF.

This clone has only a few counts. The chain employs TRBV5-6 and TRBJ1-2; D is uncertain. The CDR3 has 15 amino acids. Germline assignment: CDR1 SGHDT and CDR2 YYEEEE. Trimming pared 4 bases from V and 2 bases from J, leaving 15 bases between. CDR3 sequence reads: CASSPVRSTNYGYTF. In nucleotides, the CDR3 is TGTGCCAGCAGCCCGGTCCGATCAACGAACTATGGCTACACCTTC.

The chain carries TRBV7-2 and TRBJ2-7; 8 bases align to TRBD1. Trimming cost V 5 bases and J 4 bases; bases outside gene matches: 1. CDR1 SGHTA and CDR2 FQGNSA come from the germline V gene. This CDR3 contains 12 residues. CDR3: CASSRDRYEQYF. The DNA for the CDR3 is TGTGCCAGCAGCCGGGACAGGTACGAGCAGTACTTC.

The CDR3 loop is CASSSGLAAPFYEQYF. The CDR3 DNA reads TGTGCCAGCAGCTCGGGACTAGCGGCCCCCTTCTACGAGCAGTACTTC. The chain couples TRBV7-2 to TRBJ2-7, with 11 positions matching TRBD2. The junction had 8 bases not matched to a gene; V was cut back by 4 bases and J by 3 bases. The V gene's germline CDR1 is SGHTA and CDR2 FQGNSA. This CDR3 region has 16 residues.

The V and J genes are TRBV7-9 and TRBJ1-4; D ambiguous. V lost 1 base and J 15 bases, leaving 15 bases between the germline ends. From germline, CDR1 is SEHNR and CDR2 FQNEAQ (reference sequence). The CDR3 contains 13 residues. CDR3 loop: CASSLVPPRYLFF. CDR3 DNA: TGTGCCAGCAGCTTAGTACCCCCACGGTACTTGTTTTTT.

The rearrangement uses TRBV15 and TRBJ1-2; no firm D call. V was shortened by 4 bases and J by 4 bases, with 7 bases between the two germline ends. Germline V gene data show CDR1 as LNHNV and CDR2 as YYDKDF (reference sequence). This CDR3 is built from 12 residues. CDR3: CATSTRTYGYTF. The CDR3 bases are TGTGCCACCAGCACTCGCACCTATGGCTACACCTTC.

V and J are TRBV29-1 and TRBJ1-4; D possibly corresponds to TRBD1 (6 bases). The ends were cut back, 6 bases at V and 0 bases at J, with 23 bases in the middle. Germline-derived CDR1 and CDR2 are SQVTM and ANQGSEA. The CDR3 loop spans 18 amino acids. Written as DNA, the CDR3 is TGCAGCGTCTCCGGACAGACCCTAGGAGTTGCAACTAATGAAAAACTGTTTTTT. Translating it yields CSVSGQTLGVATNEKLFF. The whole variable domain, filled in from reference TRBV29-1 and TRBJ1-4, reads SAVISQKPSRDICQRGTSLTIQCQVDSQVTMMFWYRQQPGQSLTLIATANQGSEATYESGFVIDKFPISRPNLTFSTLTVSNMSPEDSSIYLCSVSGQTLGVATNEKLFFGSGTQLSVL.

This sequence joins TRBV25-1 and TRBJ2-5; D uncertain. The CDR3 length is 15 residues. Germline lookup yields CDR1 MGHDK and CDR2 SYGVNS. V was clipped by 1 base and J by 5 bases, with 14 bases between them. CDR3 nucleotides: TGTGCCAGCAGTGAATCGAACGGCGTTGCGGAGACCCAGTACTTC. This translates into CASSESNGVAETQYF.

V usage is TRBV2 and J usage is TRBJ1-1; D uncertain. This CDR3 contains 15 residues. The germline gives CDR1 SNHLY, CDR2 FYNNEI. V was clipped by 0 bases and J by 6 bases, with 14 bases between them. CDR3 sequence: CASSEATDPWAEAFF. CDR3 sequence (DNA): TGTGCCAGCAGTGAAGCGACGGACCCGTGGGCTGAAGCTTTCTTT.

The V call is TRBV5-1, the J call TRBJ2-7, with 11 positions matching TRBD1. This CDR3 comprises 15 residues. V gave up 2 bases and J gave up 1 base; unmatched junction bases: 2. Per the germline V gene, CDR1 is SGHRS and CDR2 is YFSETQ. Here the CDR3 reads CASSFRDRGSYEQYF. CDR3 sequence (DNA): TGCGCCAGCAGCTTCCGGGACAGGGGGTCCTACGAGCAGTACTTC.

CDR3 sequence reads: CASSWGTAGNQPQHF. CDR3 sequence (DNA): TGTGCCAGCAGCTGGGGGACGGCCGGCAATCAGCCCCAGCATTTT. This rearrangement joins TRBV7-8 to TRBJ1-5; tentative D call: TRBD1 (5 bases). Deletions cut 4 bases from V and 2 bases from J, with 12 bases between. CDR1 is SGHVS and CDR2 is FQNEAQ in the germline V gene. The CDR3 is 15 residues long. The whole variable domain, filled in from reference TRBV7-8 and TRBJ1-5, reads GAGVSQSPRYKVAKRGQDVALRCDPISGHVSLFWYQQALGQGPEFLTYFQNEAQLDKSGLPSDRFFAERPEGSVSTLKIQRTQQEDSAVYLCASSWGTAGNQPQHFGDGTRLSIL.

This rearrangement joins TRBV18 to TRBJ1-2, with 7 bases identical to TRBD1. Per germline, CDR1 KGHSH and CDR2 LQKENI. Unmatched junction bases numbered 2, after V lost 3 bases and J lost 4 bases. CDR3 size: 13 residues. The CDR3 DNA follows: TGTGCCAGCTCACCGAGACAGGGCTATGGCTACACCTTC. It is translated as CASSPRQGYGYTF. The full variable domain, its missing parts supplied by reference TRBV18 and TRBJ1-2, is NAGVMQNPRHLVRRRGQEARLRCSPMKGHSHVYWYRQLPEEGLKFMVYLQKENIIDESGMPKERFSAEFPKEGPSILRIQQVVRGDSAAYFCASSPRQGYGYTFGSGTRLTVV.

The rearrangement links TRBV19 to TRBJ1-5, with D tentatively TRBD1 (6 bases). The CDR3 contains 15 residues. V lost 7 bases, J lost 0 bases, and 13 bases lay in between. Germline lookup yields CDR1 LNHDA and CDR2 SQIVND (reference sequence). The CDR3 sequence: CASTKTGNSNQPQHF. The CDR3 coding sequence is TGTGCCAGTACTAAGACAGGCAATAGCAATCAGCCCCAGCATTTT.

In DNA form, the CDR3 reads TGTGCCAGCAGCTCAGGGGACAGGGCCTCCTACGAGCAGTACTTC. As protein: CASSSGDRASYEQYF. The chain uses TRBV7-9 and TRBJ2-7, with 9 bases identical to TRBD1. With 4 bases clipped from V and 0 bases from J, the junction kept 4 bases outside the gene matches. Germline values: CDR1 SEHNR, CDR2 FQNEAQ (reference sequence). The CDR3 loop spans 15 amino acids.

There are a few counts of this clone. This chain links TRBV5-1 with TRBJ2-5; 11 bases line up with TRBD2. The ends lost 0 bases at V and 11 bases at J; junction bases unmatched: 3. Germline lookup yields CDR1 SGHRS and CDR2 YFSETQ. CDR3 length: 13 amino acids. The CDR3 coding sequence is TGCGCCAGCAGCTTGGGACTAGCGGGGATTCAGTACTTC. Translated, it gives CASSLGLAGIQYF.

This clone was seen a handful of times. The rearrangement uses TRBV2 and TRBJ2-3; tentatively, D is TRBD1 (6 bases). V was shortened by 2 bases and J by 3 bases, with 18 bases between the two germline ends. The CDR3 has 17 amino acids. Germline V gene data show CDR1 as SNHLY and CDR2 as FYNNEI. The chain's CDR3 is CASSEFPTGQGTDTQYF. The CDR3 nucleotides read TGTGCCAGCAGTGAATTTCCGACAGGTCAGGGAACAGATACGCAGTATTTT.

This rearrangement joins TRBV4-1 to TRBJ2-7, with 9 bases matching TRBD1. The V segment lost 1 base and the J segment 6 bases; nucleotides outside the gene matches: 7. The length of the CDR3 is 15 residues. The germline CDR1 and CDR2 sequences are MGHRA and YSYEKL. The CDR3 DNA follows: TGCGCCAGCAGCCAAGTCGGGACAGGGCGCCCCGAGCAGTACTTC. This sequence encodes CASSQVGTGRPEQYF.

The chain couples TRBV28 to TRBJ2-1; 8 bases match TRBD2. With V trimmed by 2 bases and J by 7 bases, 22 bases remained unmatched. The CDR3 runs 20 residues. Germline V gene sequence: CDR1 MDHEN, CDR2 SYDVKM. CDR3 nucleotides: TGTGCCAGCAGTTTACTATACCGGGAGGGCCTTTCCCCTACAAGGAATGAGCAGTTCTTC. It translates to CASSLLYREGLSPTRNEQFF.

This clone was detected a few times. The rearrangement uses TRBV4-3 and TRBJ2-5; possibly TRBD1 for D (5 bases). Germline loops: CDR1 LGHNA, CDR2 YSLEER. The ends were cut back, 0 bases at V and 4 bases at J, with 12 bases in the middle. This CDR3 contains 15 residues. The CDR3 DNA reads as TGCGCCAGCAGCCAAGACCAGGGTGCTGGAGAGACCCAGTACTTC. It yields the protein CASSQDQGAGETQYF.

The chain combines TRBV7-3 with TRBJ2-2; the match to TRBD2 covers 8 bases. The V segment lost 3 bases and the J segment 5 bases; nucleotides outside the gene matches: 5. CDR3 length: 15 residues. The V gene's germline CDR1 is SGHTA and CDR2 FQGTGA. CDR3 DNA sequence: TGTGCCAGCAGCTTTCAGGGACTAGTAACCGGGGAGCTGTTTTTT. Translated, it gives CASSFQGLVTGELFF.

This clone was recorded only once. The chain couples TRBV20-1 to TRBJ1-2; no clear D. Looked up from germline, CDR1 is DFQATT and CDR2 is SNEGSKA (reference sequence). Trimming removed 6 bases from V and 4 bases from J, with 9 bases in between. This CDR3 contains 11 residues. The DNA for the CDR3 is TGCAGTGCCGACTATCCCTATGGCTACACCTTC. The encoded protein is CSADYPYGYTF.